The 13 T cell receptor beta chains presented below share a single source sample, sequenced in a study of metastatic and nonmetastatic thyroid tumors. MiXCR re-clonotyped the PCR reads for TCRdb. This table has some 52,000 clones, roughly 18% appearing once. Each patient came to thyroid surgery without any prior treatment (of any kind). Sequencing used blood. The receptors shown here come from a female donor with papillary thyroid cancer or a benign thyroid nodule (not recorded which). Some clones in this sample may be carry-over from other donors' samples.

The sample holds a few counts of this clone. This sequence joins TRBV6-2 or TRBV6-3 and TRBJ1-5, with unresolved D. The CDR3 totals 14 residues. The ends were cut back, 8 bases at V and 6 bases at J, with 17 bases in the middle. The V gene's germline CDR1 is MNHEY and CDR2 SVGEGT. The DNA of the CDR3 is TGTGCCAGCGGAGGAGGTATGGGTTCTCAGCCCCAGCATTTT. Translating gives CASGGGMGSQPQHF.

Worth noting for this clone: A read error may account for a junction end that differs from germline. The chain employs TRBV27 and TRBJ2-6; D possibly corresponds to TRBD1 (5 bases). The CDR3 sequence is 17 residues long. The germline V gene encodes CDR1 MNHEY and CDR2 SMNVEV (reference sequence). The CDR3 protein is CASILKGSHSGANVLTF. DNA for the CDR3: TGTGCCAGCATTTTAAAGGGGTCCCACTCTGGGGCCAACGTCCTGACTTTC.

This clone has ten or more counts. This chain links TRBV25-1 with TRBJ1-4; D may be TRBD1 (6 bases). Germline assignment: CDR1 MGHDK and CDR2 SYGVNS. V gave up 1 base and J gave up 5 bases, with 17 bases separating them. The CDR3 consists of 17 residues. CDR3 region: CASSEWAQGGRNEKLFF. The DNA for the CDR3 is TGTGCCAGCAGTGAATGGGCCCAAGGGGGAAGGAATGAAAAACTGTTTTTT. Combining the CDR3 with reference TRBV25-1 and TRBJ1-4 gives the whole variable domain EADIYQTPRYLVIGTGKKITLECSQTMGHDKMYWYQQDPGMELHLIHYSYGVNSTEKGDLSSESTVSRIRTEHFPLTLESARPSHTSQYLCASSEWAQGGRNEKLFFGSGTQLSVL.

This clone occurred a few times. This may come from a read error, since a much larger clone is one base off. This chain joins TRBV29-1 and TRBJ2-5; no reliable D call. Deletions cut 2 bases from V and 4 bases from J, with 11 bases between. Germline CDR1 and CDR2: SQVTM and ANQGSEA. CDR3 size: 13 residues. In DNA form, the CDR3 reads TGCAGCGTTGAAATCGGTGTGGCAGAGACCCAGTACTTC. It translates to CSVEIGVAETQYF.

Ten or more counts support this clone. The chain uses TRBV6-5 and TRBJ1-1; D call uncertain. The CDR3 has 12 amino acids. Trimming removed 3 bases at V and 6 bases at J, with 8 bases between. In germline, CDR1 is MNHEY, CDR2 SVGAGI. The CDR3 protein is CASSYVRAEAFF. The CDR3 DNA sequence: TGTGCCAGCAGTTATGTGAGGGCTGAAGCTTTCTTT.

This CDR3 is CASSLEGRQETQYF. The DNA of the CDR3 is TGTGCCAGCAGCTTGGAGGGGAGACAAGAGACCCAGTACTTC. This rearrangement joins TRBV5-4 to TRBJ2-5, with D perhaps assigned TRBD1 or TRBD2 (5 bases each). Trimming cost V 0 bases and J 2 bases, with 8 bases left between them. The CDR3 consists of 14 residues. Germline CDR1 SGHNT, CDR2 YYREEE (reference sequence).

As for this clone: This may be a read error: a much more frequent sequence differs by one nucleotide. This same CDR3 is encoded by further DNA sequences in the sample. The J gene is TRBJ2-2, the V gene TRBV10-3; D not certain. The CDR3 is 14 amino acids. Per the germline V gene, CDR1 is ENHRY and CDR2 is SYGVKD. Trimming shortened V by 0 bases and J by 8 bases, and 10 bases separated the two germline ends. Here the CDR3 DNA reads TGTGCCATCAGTGAGTCTAGCTCCGAGGGGGAGCTGTTTTTT. This codes for CAISESSSEGELFF.

The chain recombines TRBV6-2 or TRBV6-3 with TRBJ2-3, with D tentatively TRBD1 (5 bases). V lost 0 bases and J 4 bases, leaving 14 bases between the germline ends. This CDR3 has 16 residues. Germline V gene data show CDR1 as MNHEY and CDR2 as SVGEGT. The CDR3 DNA is TGTGCCAGCAGTTACTCGACAGCAAAGGCCTCAGATACGCAGTATTTT. It is translated as CASSYSTAKASDTQYF.

On this clone: A much larger clone differs by one base, so this may be a read error. Other DNA sequences in this specimen translate into the identical CDR3. The genes are TRBV29-1 and TRBJ2-7, with 8 bases lining up with TRBD2. From germline, CDR1 is SQVTM and CDR2 ANQGSEA. CDR3 length: 13 residues. The J segment lost 3 bases and the V segment lost 1 base, leaving 2 bases of the junction unmatched. The CDR3 sequence: CSVEVAGFYEQYF. In DNA, the CDR3 is TGCAGCGTTGAAGTAGCGGGATTCTACGAGCAGTACTTC.

This clone came up many times. The chain joins TRBV19 to TRBJ2-2; D is perhaps TRBD1 (6 bases). Trimming took 6 bases from V and 5 from J, leaving 16 bases between them. This CDR3 has 15 residues. Germline V CDR1 and CDR2: LNHDA, SQIVND (reference sequence). CDR3 sequence (DNA): TGTGCCAGTAGCCCAAGCAGGGGTCTAACCGGGGAGCTGTTTTTT. It codes for CASSPSRGLTGELFF.

This chain joins TRBV30 and TRBJ2-7, with D tentatively TRBD1 (5 bases). With 5 bases removed from V and 3 bases from J, the gap between germline ends came to 17 bases. The CDR3 loop spans 14 amino acids. Per the germline V gene, CDR1 is GTSNPN and CDR2 is SVGIG (reference sequence). CDR3: CAWGARTLRYEQYF. CDR3 DNA sequence: TGTGCCTGGGGGGCTCGGACACTGCGCTACGAGCAGTACTTC.

This clone has a count of ten or more. The chain carries TRBV20-1 and TRBJ2-7; 8 nucleotides agree with TRBD2. CDR3 length: 14 amino acids. The ends lost 3 bases at V and 2 bases at J; junction bases unmatched: 6. Germline CDR1 DFQATT, CDR2 SNEGSKA (reference sequence). The CDR3 DNA sequence: TGCAGTGCTAGCACGCCGGGACTAGCCTACGAGCAGTACTTC. Protein: CSASTPGLAYEQYF.

This clone was counted at least ten times. The gene calls are TRBV18 and TRBJ1-6; D not resolved. Trimming removed 4 bases from V and 7 bases from J, with 11 bases in between. This CDR3 comprises 14 residues. Germline CDR1 and CDR2: KGHSH and LQKENI. This chain's CDR3 is CASSLGKGNSPLHF. The CDR3 nucleotides are TGTGCCAGCTCACTGGGCAAGGGCAATTCACCCCTCCACTTT.